This TCR beta chain was sequenced for a study of T cells in Graves' hyperthyroidism and ophthalmopathy. The CDR3 loop spans 13 amino acids. V was shortened by 5 bases and J by 4 bases, with 12 bases between the two germline ends. Germline CDR1 and CDR2: MNHNS and SASEGT. This clonotype was recorded many times. As yet, its antigen is unknown. Study-wide points: With a median lead of around 5.9 months before onset, the model predicted ophthalmopathy.

TCR beta CDR3 regions were amplified from RNA transcripts. The HTBI primer set served for first-round RT-PCR of the TCR CDR3. TCRdb independently ran MiXCR on the multiplex PCR reads; one entry per CDR3 protein. The repertoire consists of some 500,000 distinct CDR3 sequences, with about 24% occurring once and the leading ten covering around 11%. V usage is TRBV6-1 and J usage is TRBJ2-7, with a weak D call TRBD2 (6 bases). The receptor was derived from a woman aged 25 to 39 with Graves' ophthalmopathy. The sequenced sample consisted of blood. The chain's CDR3 is CASSTGGEYEQYF. The CDR3 bases are TGTGCCAGCAGTACCGGGGGAGAGTACGAGCAGTACTTC.